The entry below describes one T cell receptor beta chain. Its antigen is undetermined. The V end lost 5 bases, the J end lost 1 base, and 18 bases lay between the germline ends. The CDR3 is 17 residues long. Germline V gene data show CDR1 as SGHVS and CDR2 as FNYEAQ. This record belongs to a study of T-cell memory formation after mild COVID-19. Study context: For the most part, TCR clusters were specific to one donor.

Findings of the study overall: CD4+ contracting clones were mainly CM and EM; CD8+ ones, EMRA. Clones contracting over day 15 to 85 were CD4/CD8 balanced, with later expanders leaning CD4+.

A single record per CDR3 protein comes from TCRdb applying MiXCR to the 5' RACE reads. The repertoire includes fewer than 150,000 distinct CDR3 sequences, 14% of them detected once, and 25% to 30% sits in the top ten. The V call is TRBV7-6, the J call TRBJ2-1; D may be TRBD2 (7 bases). Sample: PBMCs or a T cell subset sorted from them (not recorded which). The receptor comes from an adult woman who had mild COVID-19 (a few samples of this study predate the infection). Cell type and time point are not known. The CDR3 DNA follows: TGTGCCAGCAGCCGAGCTGGGGGGGCCCCATCCTACAATGAGCAGTTCTTC. Encoded protein: CASSRAGGAPSYNEQFF.